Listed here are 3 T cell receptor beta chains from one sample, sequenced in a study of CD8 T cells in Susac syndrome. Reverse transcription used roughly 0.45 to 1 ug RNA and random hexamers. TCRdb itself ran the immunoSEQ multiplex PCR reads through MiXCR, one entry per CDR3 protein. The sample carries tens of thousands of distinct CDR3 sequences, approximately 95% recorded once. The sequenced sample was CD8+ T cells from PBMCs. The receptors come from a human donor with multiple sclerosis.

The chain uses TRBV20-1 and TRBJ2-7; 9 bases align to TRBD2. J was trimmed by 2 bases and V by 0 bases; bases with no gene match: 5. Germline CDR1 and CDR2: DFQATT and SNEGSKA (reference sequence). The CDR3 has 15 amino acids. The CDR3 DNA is TGCAGTGCTAGAGATGGGAGCGGGAGGACCTACGAGCAGTACTTC. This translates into CSARDGSGRTYEQYF.

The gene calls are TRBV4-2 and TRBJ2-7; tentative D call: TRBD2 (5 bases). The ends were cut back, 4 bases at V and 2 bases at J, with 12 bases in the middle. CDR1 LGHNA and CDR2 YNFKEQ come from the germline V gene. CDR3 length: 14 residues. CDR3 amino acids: CASSPTWEPYEQYF. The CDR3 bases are TGTGCCAGCAGCCCTACGTGGGAGCCCTACGAGCAGTACTTC.

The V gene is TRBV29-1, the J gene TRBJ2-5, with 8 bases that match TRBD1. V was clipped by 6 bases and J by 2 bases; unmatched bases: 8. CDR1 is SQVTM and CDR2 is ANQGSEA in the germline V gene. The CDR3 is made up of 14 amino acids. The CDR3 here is CSVEGQGAQETQYF. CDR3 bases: TGCAGCGTGGAGGGGCAGGGGGCGCAAGAGACCCAGTACTTC.